This TCR beta chain originates from a study of cytomegalovirus exposure and HLA in healthy donors. As for the donors, each was a healthy bone marrow donor. Study results and caveats: Later analysis indicated greater clonal expansion among HLA-associated TCR beta chains than among equally common other chains. Later, an analysis found that common viral pathogens appeared to be linked with several of the most significant clusters.

Of note for this clone: Its cognate antigen is unknown.

PCR employed 60 Vbeta and 13 Jbeta primers. TCRdb's copy holds only in-frame clones and misses some; the assay was immunoSEQ multiplex PCR. The sample records around 130,000 clones, approximately 80% being singletons. This TCR came from a woman aged 40-49 years in good health and CMV-seronegative. Sequencing was performed on PBMCs.

CDR3 sequence (DNA): TGTGCCAGCAGTTTACCCCAGGGGGGAATAGGTGAAAAACTGTTTTTT. This sequence encodes CASSLPQGGIGEKLFF. V gene TRBV28 combines with J gene TRBJ1-4, with TRBD1 matching 7 bases. Germline CDR1 and CDR2: MDHEN and SYDVKM. The trim removed 2 bases at V and 7 bases at J, leaving 10 bases unmatched. This CDR3 is built from 16 residues.